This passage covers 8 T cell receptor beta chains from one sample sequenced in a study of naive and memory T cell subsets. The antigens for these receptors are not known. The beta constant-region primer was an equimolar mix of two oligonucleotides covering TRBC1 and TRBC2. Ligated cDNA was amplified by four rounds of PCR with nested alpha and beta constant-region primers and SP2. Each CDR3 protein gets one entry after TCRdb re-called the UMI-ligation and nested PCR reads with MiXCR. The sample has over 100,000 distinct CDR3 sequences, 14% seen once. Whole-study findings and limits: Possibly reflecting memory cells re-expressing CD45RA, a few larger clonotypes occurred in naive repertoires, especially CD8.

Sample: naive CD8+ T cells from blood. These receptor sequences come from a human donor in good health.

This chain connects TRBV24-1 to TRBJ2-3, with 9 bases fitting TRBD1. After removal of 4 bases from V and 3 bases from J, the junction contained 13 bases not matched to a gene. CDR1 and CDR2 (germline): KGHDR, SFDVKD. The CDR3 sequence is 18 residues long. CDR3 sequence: CATSETGDREGRTDTQYF. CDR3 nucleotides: TGTGCCACCAGTGAAACGGGGGACAGGGAAGGGAGAACAGATACGCAGTATTTT.

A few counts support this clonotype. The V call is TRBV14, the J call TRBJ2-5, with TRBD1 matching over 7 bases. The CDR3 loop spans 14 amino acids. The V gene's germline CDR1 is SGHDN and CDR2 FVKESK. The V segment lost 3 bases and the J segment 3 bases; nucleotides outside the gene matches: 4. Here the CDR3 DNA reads TGTGCCAGCAGCCAGGGACAGTTTGAAGAGACCCAGTACTTC. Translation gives CASSQGQFEETQYF. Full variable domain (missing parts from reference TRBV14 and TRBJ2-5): EAGVTQFPSHSVIEKGQTVTLRCDPISGHDNLYWYRRVMGKEIKFLLHFVKESKQDESGMPNNRFLAERTGGTYSTLKVQPAELEDSGVYFCASSQGQFEETQYFGPGTRLLVL.

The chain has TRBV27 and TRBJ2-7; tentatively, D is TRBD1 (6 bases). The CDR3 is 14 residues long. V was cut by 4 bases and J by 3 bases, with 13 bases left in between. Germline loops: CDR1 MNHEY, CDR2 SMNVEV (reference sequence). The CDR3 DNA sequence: TGTGCCAGCAGTTCACAGGGCCTAGGCTACGAGCAGTACTTC. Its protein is CASSSQGLGYEQYF.

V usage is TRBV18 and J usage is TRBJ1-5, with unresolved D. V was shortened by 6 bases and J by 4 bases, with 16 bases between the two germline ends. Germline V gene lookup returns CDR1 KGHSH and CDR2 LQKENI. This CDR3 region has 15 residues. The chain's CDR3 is CASSPPDRYNQPQHF. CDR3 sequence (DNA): TGTGCCAGCTCCCCGCCAGACCGGTATAATCAGCCCCAGCATTTT.

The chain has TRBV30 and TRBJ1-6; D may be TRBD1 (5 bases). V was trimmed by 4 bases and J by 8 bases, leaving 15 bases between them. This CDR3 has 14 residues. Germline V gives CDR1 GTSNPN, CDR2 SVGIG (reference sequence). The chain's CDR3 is CAWNRGGGDSPLHF. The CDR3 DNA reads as TGTGCCTGGAATCGGGGTGGGGGGGATTCACCCCTCCACTTT.

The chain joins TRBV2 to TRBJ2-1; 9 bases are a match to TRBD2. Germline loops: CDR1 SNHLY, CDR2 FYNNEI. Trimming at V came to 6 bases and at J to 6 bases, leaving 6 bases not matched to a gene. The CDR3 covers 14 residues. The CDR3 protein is CASRVAGDRNEQFF. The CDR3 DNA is TGTGCCAGCAGAGTAGCGGGAGATCGCAATGAGCAGTTCTTC.

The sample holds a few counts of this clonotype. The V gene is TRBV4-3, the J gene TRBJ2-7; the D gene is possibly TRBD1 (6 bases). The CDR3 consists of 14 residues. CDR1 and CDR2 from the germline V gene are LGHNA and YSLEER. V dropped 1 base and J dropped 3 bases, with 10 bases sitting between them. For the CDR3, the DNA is TGCGCCAGCAGCCAAGGCACAGGGATCTACGAGCAGTACTTC. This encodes CASSQGTGIYEQYF.

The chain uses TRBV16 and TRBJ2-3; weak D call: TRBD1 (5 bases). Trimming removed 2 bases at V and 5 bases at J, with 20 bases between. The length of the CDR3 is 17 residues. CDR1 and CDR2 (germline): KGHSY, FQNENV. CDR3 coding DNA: TGTGCCAGCAGCCAAGGGAAAATGGCAGGGTTCGGAGATACGCAGTATTTT. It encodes CASSQGKMAGFGDTQYF.